A single sample gave rise to the 17 T cell receptor beta chains below, sequenced in a study of neurological immune-mediated disorders. TCRdb re-called the 5' RACE reads through MiXCR, storing one row per CDR3 protein. The sample has roughly 60,000 distinct CDR3 sequences, under 5.5% seen once; the top ten hold less than 3.5%. Sequenced sample: PBMCs. These receptors all stem from a woman aged 50 to 60 with multiple sclerosis.

Ten or more counts support this clonotype. The chain joins TRBV9 to TRBJ2-5; 7 bases map to TRBD2. CDR1 SGDLS and CDR2 YYNGEE come from the germline V gene. After removal of 3 bases from V and 1 base from J, the junction contained 3 bases not matched to a gene. This CDR3 is built from 14 residues. This chain's CDR3 is CASSASGGQETQYF. CDR3 DNA sequence: TGTGCCAGCAGCGCCTCGGGGGGCCAAGAGACCCAGTACTTC.

This clonotype was seen repeatedly, ten times or more. The gene calls are TRBV24-1 and TRBJ2-5, with TRBD1 identical over 9 bases. The CDR3 spans 14 residues. The germline gives CDR1 KGHDR, CDR2 SFDVKD. J lost 4 bases, V lost 3 bases, and 2 bases had no gene match. The CDR3 sequence is CATSDPGQGETQYF. The CDR3 DNA is TGTGCCACCAGTGATCCGGGACAGGGAGAGACCCAGTACTTC.

In this sample, this clonotype turned up many times. This rearrangement joins TRBV5-1 to TRBJ2-3; D call uncertain. Trimming removed 0 bases from V and 1 base from J, with 9 bases in between. The germline V gene has CDR1 SGHRS and CDR2 YFSETQ. The CDR3 length is 15 residues. This CDR3 reads CASSLEGRGTDTQYF. DNA for the CDR3: TGCGCCAGCAGCTTGGAGGGAAGGGGCACAGATACGCAGTATTTT.

This clonotype was picked up many times. CDR3: CASSLGDSTTGELFF. As DNA, the CDR3 is TGCGCCAGCAGCTTGGGGGACAGTACCACCGGGGAGCTGTTTTTT. V and J are TRBV5-1 and TRBJ2-2; 7 bases match TRBD1. Germline CDR1 reads SGHRS; CDR2 reads YFSETQ. CDR3 length: 15 residues. After removal of 0 bases from V and 4 bases from J, the junction contained 3 bases not matched to a gene.

In its sample, this clonotype was seen many times. The chain employs TRBV10-3 and TRBJ1-1; D is undetermined. The CDR3 loop spans 13 amino acids. Germline V lookup: CDR1 ENHRY, CDR2 SYGVKD. With 6 bases removed from V and 1 base from J, the gap between germline ends came to 9 bases. The DNA for the CDR3 is TGTGCCATCAGCCAAGGATCGAACACTGAAGCTTTCTTT. Amino acids: CAISQGSNTEAFF.

In this sample, this clonotype turned up many times. V gene TRBV12-3 or TRBV12-4 combines with J gene TRBJ2-5; D gene ambiguous. Trimming cost V 3 bases and J 5 bases, with 4 bases left between them. The CDR3 extends over 11 amino acids. In DNA, the CDR3 is TGTGCCAGCAGTTTTTTTGAGACCCAGTACTTC. Translating it yields CASSFFETQYF.

This clonotype came up a few times. The genes are TRBV6-1 and TRBJ2-7; D is perhaps TRBD1 (5 bases). The length of the CDR3 is 14 residues. Deletions cut 0 bases from V and 3 bases from J, with 9 bases between. CDR1 and CDR2 from the germline V gene are MNHNS and SASEGT. The CDR3 DNA reads as TGTGCCAGCAGTGAAGCGAGGACACTCTACGAGCAGTACTTC. Protein: CASSEARTLYEQYF.

With regard to this clonotype: One end of the junction fails to match germline, which may point to a read error. The chain links TRBV10-3 to TRBJ1-5; D not certain. Germline V CDR1 and CDR2: ENHRY, SYGVKD. The CDR3 sequence is 14 residues long. The CDR3 sequence is CAISESRPHQPQNF. The DNA for the CDR3 is TGTGCCATCAGTGAGTCTCGGCCCCATCAGCCCCAGAATTTT.

This clonotype was recorded many times. The genes are TRBV24-1 and TRBJ2-1; 13 nucleotides align to TRBD2. Germline-derived CDR1 and CDR2 are KGHDR and SFDVKD. CDR3 length: 17 amino acids. Unmatched junction bases numbered 3, after V lost 2 bases and J lost 3 bases. CDR3 bases: TGTGCCACCAGTGATTATGGACTAGCGGGGGACTACAATGAGCAGTTCTTC. Amino acid sequence: CATSDYGLAGDYNEQFF.

This clonotype was seen ten or more times. This sequence joins TRBV15 and TRBJ2-1; D perhaps matches TRBD2 (6 bases). This CDR3 region has 15 residues. V was shortened by 3 bases and J by 3 bases, with 12 bases between the two germline ends. Germline V CDR1 and CDR2: LNHNV, YYDKDF (reference sequence). The CDR3 DNA reads as TGTGCCACCAGCAGGTCAGGAGGGGTCTACAATGAGCAGTTCTTC. Its protein is CATSRSGGVYNEQFF.

By its share, this clonotype is medium-sized. CDR3 coding DNA: TGCAGTGCTAGATTCGGGGGGGCGGAGACCCAGTACTTC. It encodes CSARFGGAETQYF. The chain employs TRBV20-1 and TRBJ2-5; TRBD2 agrees at 8 bases. CDR3 size: 13 residues. The germline V gene has CDR1 DFQATT and CDR2 SNEGSKA (reference sequence). With V trimmed by 2 bases and J by 5 bases, 4 bases remained unmatched.

This clonotype was detected many times. This chain joins TRBV12-5 and TRBJ1-1; D unclear. Trimming took 6 bases from V and 4 from J, leaving 12 bases between them. Germline V CDR1 and CDR2: LGHNT, FRNRAP. This CDR3 spans 13 amino acids. In DNA form, the CDR3 reads TGTGCTAGTGGCCCGACTCCGGGCACTGAAGCTTTCTTT. Translated: CASGPTPGTEAFF. Together with reference TRBV12-5 and TRBJ1-1, the CDR3 gives the full variable domain: DARVTQTPRHKVTEMGQEVTMRCQPILGHNTVFWYRQTMMQGLELLAYFRNRAPLDDSGMPKDRFSAEMPDATLATLKIQPSEPRDSAVYFCASGPTPGTEAFFGQGTRLTVV.

This clonotype was found many times. The J gene is TRBJ2-5, the V gene TRBV20-1; 8 bases map to TRBD2. V lost 5 bases and J lost 7; bases outside the gene matches: 15. The CDR3 length is 15 residues. CDR1 is DFQATT, CDR2 SNEGSKA, per germline (reference sequence). This CDR3 reads CSALETTSGRGTQYF. The CDR3 nucleotides are TGCAGTGCTCTCGAAACCACTTCCGGGAGGGGGACCCAGTACTTC.

There are many counts of this clonotype. The J gene is TRBJ2-4, the V gene TRBV29-1, with D maybe TRBD1 (6 bases). CDR3 length: 13 amino acids. V was shortened by 5 bases and J by 4 bases, with 12 bases between the two germline ends. Per the germline V gene, CDR1 is SQVTM and CDR2 is ANQGSEA. The CDR3, as DNA: TGCAGCGTTTTGAGACAGGCAAAAAACATTCAGTACTTC. Translation gives CSVLRQAKNIQYF.

With respect to this clonotype: One end of the junction does not line up with germline, which may come from a read error. The genes are TRBV5-4 and TRBJ1-5; TRBD1 aligns across 7 bases. Germline V gene lookup returns CDR1 SGHNT and CDR2 YYREEE (reference sequence). CDR3 length: 15 residues. DNA for the CDR3: TGTGCCAGCAGCTCAGGGACAGAGACTCATCAGCCCCAGAATTTT. Translated, it gives CASSSGTETHQPQNF.

Ten or more counts support this clonotype. An end of the junction differs from the germline gene, which may be a read error. The chain links TRBV20-1 to TRBJ1-5; TRBD1 matches 11 bases. There are 15 residues in the CDR3. The germline V gene encodes CDR1 DFQATT and CDR2 SNEGSKA (reference sequence). The CDR3 region is CSASRTGGSNQPQNF. CDR3 nucleotides: TGCAGTGCTAGTAGGACAGGGGGCAGCAATCAGCCCCAGAATTTT.

The rearrangement uses TRBV5-1 and TRBJ2-2; TRBD1 matches at 7 bases. The junction had 12 bases not matched to a gene; V was cut back by 7 bases and J by 3 bases. Germline CDR1 is SGHRS and CDR2 is YFSETQ. CDR3 length: 16 residues. The CDR3 sequence is CASPHRAGGYTGELFF. In DNA, the CDR3 is TGCGCCAGCCCTCACCGGGCAGGGGGATACACCGGGGAGCTGTTTTTT. Complete variable domain (other parts from reference TRBV5-1 and TRBJ2-2): KAGVTQTPRYLIKTRGQQVTLSCSPISGHRSVSWYQQTPGQGLQFLFEYFSETQRNKGNFPGRFSGRQFSNSRSEMNVSTLELGDSALYLCASPHRAGGYTGELFFGEGSRLTVL.